A selection of T cell receptor beta chains follows, all from one sample in a study of T-cell reconstitution after alpha-beta-depleted transplantation in children. TCRdb redid the calling of the PCR reads with MiXCR, one entry per CDR3 protein. The table records 350,000 to 500,000 distinct CDR3 sequences, around 46% of them present only once. Sequenced material: PBMCs, taken before TCRalphabeta/CD19-depleted stem cell transplant. Every receptor here comes from a girl aged 2-9 years with aplastic anemia, due to receive a stem cell transplant. Each CDR3 is given with its conserved first and last residue. Fields, in order: V gene, J gene, D gene, clone size, CDR3 DNA, CDR3 protein. A D gene is named only where the DNA matches it firmly. Rows may omit the clone size; those that give it use once, few, many or a size class.

TRBV7-2	TRBJ2-1	.	many	TGTGCCAGTGGAAGGAACAATGAGCAGTTCTTC	CASGRNNEQFF
TRBV2	TRBJ2-7	.	few	TGTGCCAGCAGTGAAGTAGAAACCTACGAGCAGTACTTC	CASSEVETYEQYF
TRBV20-1	TRBJ2-1	.	few	TGCAGTGCTACCCGGGACACCCGTTATGGTGAGCAGTTCTTC	CSATRDTRYGEQFF
TRBV5-1	TRBJ1-1	.	.	TGCGCCAGCAGCTCCGGGGCCCTCACTGAAGCTTTCTTT	CASSSGALTEAFF
TRBV20-1	TRBJ1-1	.	many	TGCAGTGCTCCCCCGGTATGGGAGAACACTGAAGCTTTCTTT	CSAPPVWENTEAFF
TRBV6-1	TRBJ1-5	.	.	TGTGCCAGCATCGAAGGGACGGCCTGGCAGCCCCAGCATTTT	CASIEGTAWQPQHF
TRBV28	TRBJ2-7	.	few	TGTGCCAGCACCGTAGGTGTCTATAGAACCCACGAATACGAGCAGTACTTC	CASTVGVYRTHEYEQYF
TRBV28	TRBJ2-7	.	many	TGTGCCAGCAGTTTATCCCCAGGGAACTACGAGCAGTACTTC	CASSLSPGNYEQYF
TRBV5-5	TRBJ2-6	TRBD1	once	TGTGCCAGCGGGGACAGGGGTCCCTCTGGGGCCAACGTCCTGACTTTC	CASGDRGPSGANVLTF
TRBV4-3	TRBJ1-2	.	few	TGCGCCAGCAGCCAAGGAGTTTCCCGGGGCCGCTATGGCTACACCTTC	CASSQGVSRGRYGYTF
TRBV12-3/TRBV12-4	TRBJ1-5	.	.	TGTGCCAGCAGTTCAGGGTCGGGAGGCAATCAGCCCCAGCATTTT	CASSSGSGGNQPQHF
TRBV6-5	TRBJ1-1	.	.	TGTGCCAGCAGTTCCCCCAGGGGCCGAACTGAAGCTTTCTTT	CASSSPRGRTEAFF
TRBV5-1	TRBJ2-5	.	.	TGCGCCAGCAAAGTCGGACTTCAGGAGACCCAGTACTTC	CASKVGLQETQYF
TRBV12-3/TRBV12-4	TRBJ2-1	.	few	TGTGCCAGCAGTTTAGGGGGTCATGAGCAGTTCTTC	CASSLGGHEQFF
TRBV11-2	TRBJ2-1	.	few	TGTGCCAGCAGCCCGATAATTCGGGGGGCCCGCTTTTACAATGAGCAGTTCTTC	CASSPIIRGARFYNEQFF
TRBV5-1	TRBJ2-2	.	.	TGCGCCAGCAGCCTCCGGTACCCCGGGGAGCTGTTTTTT	CASSLRYPGELFF
TRBV7-6	TRBJ2-3	.	few	TGTGCCAGCAGCTTAGGTCCCCACCTCGCGGTAACCACGGATACGCAGTATTTT	CASSLGPHLAVTTDTQYF
TRBV5-1	TRBJ2-1	.	.	TGCGCCAGCAGCCCGAGACAGCCCAGTTCCTACAATGAGCAGTTCTTC	CASSPRQPSSYNEQFF
TRBV7-2	TRBJ2-5	.	.	TGTGCCAGCAGCTTAGCGTACAGGGACGAGACCCAGTACTTC	CASSLAYRDETQYF
TRBV28	TRBJ1-6	TRBD1	many	TGTGCCAGCATCGGGACAGGGCGGAATTCACCCCTCCACTTT	CASIGTGRNSPLHF
TRBV2	TRBJ2-7	TRBD2	many	TGTGCCAGCAGTGAAAGGGGACTAGCGGGCGACGAGCAGTACTTC	CASSERGLAGDEQYF
TRBV29-1	TRBJ2-7	.	few	TGCAGCGTTGATGCGGCGGGACACTCCGAGCAGTACTTC	CSVDAAGHSEQYF
TRBV7-9	TRBJ2-3	.	.	TGTGCCAGCGTGTTAGCGACCGGCACAGATACGCAGTATTTT	CASVLATGTDTQYF
TRBV5-6	TRBJ2-7	.	few	TGTGCCAGCAGCTTGCGACGGGAGCAGTACTTC	CASSLRREQYF
TRBV27	TRBJ2-5	TRBD2	.	TGTGCCAGCAGTCCCCTCGGACTAGCGGGAGAGGGCGAGACCCAGTACTTC	CASSPLGLAGEGETQYF
TRBV20-1	TRBJ2-1	TRBD2	.	TGCAGTGCTCCTACCAAGGGACTAGCAGGCCACTACAATGAGCAGTTCTTC	CSAPTKGLAGHYNEQFF